This TCR beta chain was retrieved from a study of T cells after yellow fever vaccination. TCRdb ran MiXCR on the 5' RACE reads and lists one entry per CDR3 protein. Of 400,000 to 450,000 distinct CDR3 sequences listed, about 19% were seen once; the top ten hold around 17%. CDR3 size: 16 residues. The specimen comprised PBMCs, sampled before the yellow fever booster vaccination. The chain has TRBV21-1 and TRBJ2-1; the table's D call, TRBD1, has no DNA check behind it. TRBV21-1 has pseudogene status. The TCR comes from a man in his late teens or twenties who received the YFV17D yellow fever vaccine. CDR3 bases: TGTGCCAGCAGCGAGAACAGGCCCCGCTCCTACAATGAGCAGTTCTTC. Its protein is CASSENRPRSYNEQFF.